Listed here are 24 T cell receptor beta chains from one sample, sequenced in a study of response to subunit inactivated influenza vaccine. TCRdb reprocessed the RT-PCR reads with MiXCR, giving one entry per CDR3 protein. The sample lists fewer than 750,000 distinct CDR3 sequences, around 15% occurring once. Sequenced material: PBMCs from blood, taken about 13 days after vaccination. These receptors came from a man in his fifties who received an inactivated influenza vaccine.

The V and J genes are TRBV7-6 and TRBJ1-2, with a possible D match to TRBD1 (5 bases). Trimming left V 0 bases short and J 1 base short, with 21 bases between. The length of the CDR3 is 19 residues. CDR1 and CDR2 from the germline V gene are SGHVS and FNYEAQ. Here the CDR3 reads CASSLAETANGKFNYGYTF. The CDR3, as DNA: TGTGCCAGCAGCTTAGCGGAGACAGCGAATGGCAAGTTTAACTATGGCTACACCTTC.

This clonotype was picked up a small number of times. This chain links TRBV15 with TRBJ1-4, with D uncertain. Trimming pared 1 base from V and 7 bases from J, leaving 10 bases between. The CDR3 totals 14 residues. Per germline, CDR1 LNHNV and CDR2 YYDKDF (reference sequence). The CDR3 here is CATSRVGRSEKLFF. CDR3 nucleotides: TGTGCCACCAGCAGAGTTGGCAGGAGTGAAAAACTGTTTTTT.

V gene TRBV14 combines with J gene TRBJ2-7; TRBD1 aligns across 7 bases. CDR3 length equals 12 residues. Germline values: CDR1 SGHDN, CDR2 FVKESK. The V and J ends lost 3 bases and 11 bases, in that order; junction bases with no gene match: 7. The CDR3 loop is CASSQRRGQKYF. CDR3 bases: TGTGCCAGCAGCCAGAGAAGGGGACAGAAGTACTTC.

CDR3 amino acids: CASSAPDSAGTQYF. The CDR3 nucleotides read TGTGCCAGCAGTGCCCCGGACTCCGCGGGGACCCAGTACTTC. The chain combines TRBV28 with TRBJ2-5; tentative D call: TRBD2 (5 bases). The germline V gene encodes CDR1 MDHEN and CDR2 SYDVKM. This CDR3 comprises 14 residues. Trimming left V 5 bases short and J 7 bases short, with 17 bases between.

In this sample, this clonotype turned up a few times. The chain employs TRBV29-1 and TRBJ1-4; 7 bases are a match to TRBD1. From germline, CDR1 is SQVTM and CDR2 ANQGSEA. The ends lost 4 bases at V and 1 base at J; junction bases unmatched: 3. This CDR3 has 14 residues. The CDR3 nucleotides are TGCAGCGTTGGTCAGGGGGAAACTAATGAAAAACTGTTTTTT. Translation: CSVGQGETNEKLFF. Complete variable domain (other parts from reference TRBV29-1 and TRBJ1-4): SAVISQKPSRDICQRGTSLTIQCQVDSQVTMMFWYRQQPGQSLTLIATANQGSEATYESGFVIDKFPISRPNLTFSTLTVSNMSPEDSSIYLCSVGQGETNEKLFFGSGTQLSVL.

This clonotype was counted only a few times. The chain employs TRBV5-6 and TRBJ2-3; TRBD1 matches 8 bases. Losses at the gene ends were 0 bases for V and 2 bases for J; bases not matched to a gene: 8. Germline CDR1 SGHDT, CDR2 YYEEEE. This CDR3 comprises 17 residues. The CDR3 loop reads CASSLVWDRRVTDTQYF. The CDR3 DNA follows: TGTGCCAGCAGCTTGGTTTGGGACAGGAGAGTCACAGATACGCAGTATTTT.

J is TRBJ1-2 and V is TRBV3-1, with TRBD1 identical over 7 bases. CDR3 length equals 13 residues. The V segment lost 3 bases and the J segment 6 bases; nucleotides outside the gene matches: 4. Germline V CDR1 and CDR2: LGHDT, YNNKEL (reference sequence). CDR3 amino acids: CASSHPDRDGYTF. CDR3 bases: TGTGCCAGCAGCCACCCCGACAGGGATGGCTACACCTTC.

This clonotype has a handful of counts. J is TRBJ2-7 and V is TRBV6-2 or TRBV6-3; D is perhaps TRBD2 (5 bases). V was cut by 4 bases and J by 0 bases, with 16 bases left in between. Germline V gene lookup returns CDR1 MNHEY and CDR2 SVGEGT. CDR3 length: 16 amino acids. The CDR3 sequence: CASSFSRTETSYEQYF. As DNA, the CDR3 is TGTGCCAGCAGTTTCTCGAGGACTGAAACCTCCTACGAGCAGTACTTC.

This rearrangement joins TRBV29-1 to TRBJ2-5; D perhaps matches TRBD1 (7 bases). CDR1 and CDR2 from the germline V gene are SQVTM and ANQGSEA. The V end lost 4 bases, the J end lost 5 bases, and 14 bases lay between the germline ends. The CDR3 sequence is 13 residues long. The CDR3 loop is CSVVEGAGETQYF. In DNA form, the CDR3 reads TGCAGCGTTGTGGAGGGGGCGGGGGAGACCCAGTACTTC.

This clonotype was found a few times. The gene calls are TRBV4-3 and TRBJ2-3; D call uncertain. V lost 2 bases and J 5 bases, leaving 17 bases between the germline ends. Germline lookup yields CDR1 LGHNA and CDR2 YSLEER. This CDR3 contains 16 residues. In DNA form, the CDR3 reads TGCGCCAGCAGCCAATTGTTCGGGCACAAGGGAGATACGCAGTATTTT. This encodes CASSQLFGHKGDTQYF.

Ten or more counts support this clonotype. The chain is built from TRBV4-3 and TRBJ1-1; 11 bases are a match to TRBD1. Germline CDR1 reads LGHNA; CDR2 reads YSLEER. V was clipped by 1 base and J by 3 bases; unmatched bases: 1. This CDR3 has 15 residues. The CDR3 nucleotides are TGCGCCAGCAGCCAAGTGGGACAGGGGGACACTGAAGCTTTCTTT. Amino acids: CASSQVGQGDTEAFF.

The chain employs TRBV4-1 and TRBJ2-1; 10 bases match TRBD1. The CDR3 spans 16 residues. Germline CDR1 MGHRA, CDR2 YSYEKL. The J segment lost 3 bases and the V segment lost 2 bases, leaving 4 bases of the junction unmatched. The CDR3 reads CASSQLDRGNYNEQFF. The CDR3 nucleotides read TGCGCCAGCAGCCAACTGGACAGGGGGAACTACAATGAGCAGTTCTTC.

This clonotype was seen a handful of times. The chain links TRBV2 to TRBJ2-7; TRBD1 matches at 10 bases. V dropped 7 bases and J dropped 4; count of bases not matched to a gene: 10. This CDR3 has 15 amino acids. Germline lookup yields CDR1 SNHLY and CDR2 FYNNEI. Here the CDR3 reads CASTTDRGHFYEQYF. Written as DNA, the CDR3 is TGTGCCAGCACCACAGACAGGGGGCATTTTTACGAGCAGTACTTC.

This clonotype has a handful of counts. The chain joins TRBV12-3 or TRBV12-4 to TRBJ2-5; tentatively, D is TRBD2 (5 bases). The CDR3 runs to 15 residues. The V end lost 4 bases, the J end lost 1 base, and 13 bases lay between the germline ends. CDR3 in DNA: TGTGCCAGCAGTTCACTAAACGGGGTCCAAGAGACCCAGTACTTC. As protein: CASSSLNGVQETQYF.

This clonotype was seen a handful of times. V and J are TRBV12-3 or TRBV12-4 and TRBJ2-1; 12 bases are shared with TRBD2. CDR3 length: 15 residues. V dropped 6 bases and J dropped 8; count of bases not matched to a gene: 8. The CDR3 spells CASSPTSGGPDEQFF. CDR3 DNA: TGTGCCAGCAGCCCGACTAGCGGGGGACCTGATGAGCAGTTCTTC.

In this sample, this clonotype turned up a few times. This sequence joins TRBV19 and TRBJ1-2; 10 positions match TRBD1. Germline trimming cut 6 bases from V and 4 bases from J; bases unmatched to any gene: 11. Germline CDR1 LNHDA, CDR2 SQIVND (reference sequence). This CDR3 has 16 amino acids. CDR3 in amino acids: CASSRDRGTRGYGYTF. CDR3 in DNA: TGTGCCAGTAGCCGGGACAGGGGAACTAGGGGCTATGGCTACACCTTC.

The chain carries TRBV11-1 and TRBJ2-5; D ambiguous. Germline CDR1 is SGHAT and CDR2 is FQDESV (reference sequence). CDR3 length: 14 residues. V lost 5 bases to trimming and J lost 1 base, with 11 bases between them. The CDR3 is CASSPVIPQETQYF. The CDR3, as DNA: TGTGCCAGCAGCCCAGTGATTCCCCAAGAGACCCAGTACTTC.

The V call is TRBV6-5, the J call TRBJ2-5, with 9 bases that match TRBD1. The trim removed 5 bases at V and 5 bases at J, leaving 9 bases unmatched. This CDR3 has 15 amino acids. CDR1 and CDR2 from the germline V gene are MNHEY and SVGAGI. As DNA, the CDR3 is TGTGCCAGCAGTCACCAAGACGACAGGGGGGAGACCCAGTACTTC. Residues: CASSHQDDRGETQYF.

The chain combines TRBV10-2 with TRBJ2-3, with D perhaps being TRBD1 or TRBD2 (6 bases each). V was cut by 6 bases and J by 5 bases, with 15 bases left in between. Germline CDR1 and CDR2: WSHSY and SAAADI. CDR3 length: 14 amino acids. Here the CDR3 DNA reads TGCGCCAGCAGGCCACCCGGGGGCCTAGATACGCAGTATTTT. It specifies CASRPPGGLDTQYF.

In its sample, this clonotype was seen many times. This sequence joins TRBV5-1 and TRBJ2-2; the D is unclear. The CDR3 consists of 13 residues. Between the trimmed V and J ends, which lost 0 bases and 4 bases, there was a span of 4 bases. Germline lookup yields CDR1 SGHRS and CDR2 YFSETQ. Here the CDR3 reads CASSLVPTGELFF. The CDR3 DNA reads as TGCGCCAGCAGCTTGGTCCCCACCGGGGAGCTGTTTTTT.

This clonotype was observed a few times. The V call is TRBV7-9, the J call TRBJ2-7; possible D gene TRBD2, 5 bases. Deletions cut 4 bases from V and 3 bases from J, with 16 bases between. From germline, CDR1 is SEHNR and CDR2 FQNEAQ (reference sequence). The CDR3 totals 15 residues. The CDR3 bases are TGTGCCAGCAGCTCGTCGGGAAGCGCTATCTACGAGCAGTACTTC. Its protein is CASSSSGSAIYEQYF. The complete variable domain, with remaining parts taken from reference TRBV7-9 and TRBJ2-7, reads DTGVSQNPRHKITKRGQNVTFRCDPISEHNRLYWYRQTLGQGPEFLTYFQNEAQLEKSRLLSDRFSAERPKGSFSTLEIQRTEQGDSAMYLCASSSSGSAIYEQYFGPGTRLTVT.

This clonotype has just a few counts. The rearrangement links TRBV20-1 to TRBJ2-3, with unresolved D. From germline, CDR1 is DFQATT and CDR2 SNEGSKA (reference sequence). The CDR3 has 12 amino acids. V was cut by 5 bases and J by 2 bases, with 8 bases left in between. CDR3 amino acids: CSADEDTDTQYF. CDR3 nucleotides: TGCAGTGCTGACGAGGACACAGATACGCAGTATTTT.

This clonotype showed up just a few times. The chain joins TRBV5-1 to TRBJ2-3, with D uncertain. Per germline, CDR1 SGHRS and CDR2 YFSETQ. The CDR3 sequence is 17 residues long. The V gene lost 1 base and the J gene lost 0 bases, with 15 bases spanning the gap. The CDR3: CASSLRSGGASTDTQYF. In DNA, the CDR3 is TGCGCCAGCAGCTTGCGGTCGGGCGGCGCTAGCACAGATACGCAGTATTTT.

The gene calls are TRBV5-1 and TRBJ2-7; D is unresolved. This CDR3 region has 13 residues. V was pared by 0 bases and J by 5 bases, with 9 bases between. CDR1 is SGHRS and CDR2 is YFSETQ in the germline V gene. The CDR3 region has the DNA TGCGCCAGCAGCTTGGGGGGATACGACGAGCAGTACTTC. Protein product: CASSLGGYDEQYF.